This T cell receptor (beta chain) was documented in a study of blood T cell repertoires in COVID-19. The overall study: Samples representing acute and convalescent COVID-19 were sourced from the United States, Italy and Spain.

Under the authors' procedure: Amplified reference gene primers provided the basis for estimating nucleated cell counts. Assay: immunoSEQ multiplex PCR; the TCRdb copy retains only in-frame clones and omits some. V, J and clone size reflect that table, while D and trimming were determined from the DNA. In the table there are approximately 180,000 clones, roughly 87% of which are singletons. With V trimmed by 0 bases and J by 2 bases, 4 bases remained unmatched. The CDR3 has 15 residues. Germline V gives CDR1 MNHEY, CDR2 SMNVEV (reference sequence). The material sequenced was PBMCs or T cells enriched from blood (not recorded which). This clonotype was sampled from a human donor with acute COVID-19. The donor label of this sample is uncertain. The chain combines TRBV27 with TRBJ2-7; 7 positions agree with TRBD2. The CDR3 is CASSLSWGGAYEQYF. The CDR3 bases are TGTGCCAGCAGTTTATCTTGGGGAGGGGCCTACGAGCAGTACTTC.